This T cell receptor beta chain stems from a study of regulatory T cells in long-lasting Graves disease. With 9 bases clipped from V and 5 bases from J, the junction kept 6 bases outside the gene matches. CDR1 and CDR2 (germline): SNHLY, FYNNEI. The CDR3 spans 12 residues. Study conclusions and caveats: Newly diagnosed disease favored TRBV20-1 and TRBJ2-1 over persistent disease.

Combining iRepertoire HTBI primers with Arm-PCR of CDR3 regions, the authors built TCR beta libraries. Using its own MiXCR run on the multiplex PCR reads, TCRdb lists one record per CDR3 protein. The repertoire consists of around 230,000 distinct CDR3 sequences, with about 18% occurring once and the leading ten covering around 21%. Of note for this clonotype: Its specificity is not known.

Specified time point: newly diagnosed GD, antithyroid drugs for less than 3 months. The TCR library was prepared using RNA isolated from PBMCs. Patients met American Thyroid Association criteria for Graves' disease. The patient group derived from an endocrinology department in Xi'an, China. Sequences were derived from peripheral blood mononuclear cells (PBMCs), sampled at new diagnosis, from a patient treated with antithyroid drugs. The TCR was taken from a female donor with Graves disease. This chain joins TRBV2 and TRBJ2-5, with TRBD1 matching over 7 bases. The CDR3 loop reads CASTGVRETQYF. CDR3 nucleotides: TGTGCCAGTACAGGGGTCAGGGAGACCCAGTACTTC.